The 19 T cell receptor beta chains below were found in one sample sequenced in a study of graft-versus-host responses after intestinal transplantation (dated by TCRdb to the early 2020s). The method was the immunoSEQ multiplex PCR assay. Sourced from immuneACCESS, this table was stored by TCRdb with only in-frame sequences that have V and J called. A share of the clones is absent; for the studies checked, an unresolved V gene accounts for under half, and the remainder has no known explanation. This sample holds approximately 9,300 clones; 90% to 95% were observed only once. The top ten constitute around 15% of the sample. The starting material was bone marrow, obtained 521 days after intestinal transplantation. The receptor set was obtained from a human patient who received an intestinal transplant, so some T cells may come from the graft donor.

This chain links TRBV2 with TRBJ2-7; 9 bases agree with TRBD1. Germline CDR1 SNHLY, CDR2 FYNNEI. The CDR3 consists of 15 residues. V lost 6 bases, J lost 2 bases, and 8 bases stayed unmatched. The CDR3 DNA follows: TGTGCCAGCAGAAGGGACAGGGCCCCCACCTACGAGCAGTACTTC. Encoded protein: CASRRDRAPTYEQYF.

A single count supports this clone. The V gene is TRBV6-6, the J gene TRBJ2-2; tentative D call: TRBD1 (5 bases). CDR3 length: 15 residues. V lost 0 bases, J lost 6 bases, and 11 bases lay in between. Germline V gene data show CDR1 as MNHNY and CDR2 as SVGAGI (reference sequence). CDR3 sequence (DNA): TGTGCCAGCAGTTACTCGATAAAGGGGTCCGGGGAGCTGTTTTTT. Translation: CASSYSIKGSGELFF.

The rearrangement joins TRBV5-6 to TRBJ2-1; D remains unclear. CDR1 and CDR2 (germline): SGHDT, YYEEEE. The CDR3 totals 14 residues. V was trimmed by 0 bases and J by 8 bases, leaving 12 bases between them. The CDR3: CASSLAPVSDEQFF. In DNA, the CDR3 is TGTGCCAGCAGCTTGGCGCCGGTTTCGGATGAGCAGTTCTTC.

The chain couples TRBV5-6 to TRBJ2-7, with D unclear. The CDR3 runs to 14 residues. V gave up 0 bases and J gave up 2 bases, with 9 bases separating them. Germline loops: CDR1 SGHDT, CDR2 YYEEEE. CDR3: CASSLAGSAYEQYF. DNA of the CDR3: TGTGCCAGCAGCTTGGCGGGTTCAGCCTACGAGCAGTACTTC.

This clone was picked up one time. The J gene is TRBJ2-1, the V gene TRBV9, with 8 positions matching TRBD2. The CDR3 extends over 15 amino acids. With V trimmed by 0 bases and J by 2 bases, 1 base remained unmatched. CDR1 is SGDLS and CDR2 is YYNGEE in the germline V gene. This chain's CDR3 is CASSVAGRAYNEQFF. The CDR3 region has the DNA TGTGCCAGCAGCGTAGCCGGGAGGGCCTACAATGAGCAGTTCTTC.

This sequence joins TRBV7-6 and TRBJ2-7; the D gene could be TRBD1 or TRBD2 (5 bases each). Trimming cost V 0 bases and J 12 bases, with 12 bases left between them. The germline CDR1 and CDR2 sequences are SGHVS and FNYEAQ. This CDR3 is built from 12 residues. The CDR3 sequence is CASSLAGTEAYF. The CDR3 coding sequence is TGTGCCAGCAGCTTAGCGGGGACCGAGGCGTACTTC.

In DNA, the CDR3 is TGTGCCAGCAGCTTAGGTCGGGGGGATCAGCCCCAGCATTTT. Translating gives CASSLGRGDQPQHF. This chain joins TRBV7-8 and TRBJ1-5, with a possible D match to TRBD1 (5 bases). The CDR3 runs 14 residues. Germline V gene lookup returns CDR1 SGHVS and CDR2 FQNEAQ. V lost 1 base, J lost 5 bases, and 9 bases lay in between.

The chain employs TRBV4-1 and TRBJ2-3; TRBD1 agrees at 11 bases. The trim removed 5 bases at V and 4 bases at J, leaving 8 bases unmatched. Germline V gene data show CDR1 as MGHRA and CDR2 as YSYEKL. The CDR3 covers 16 residues. The CDR3 region has the DNA TGCGCCAGCAGCTATACTCCGGGACAGGGGGCAGATACGCAGTATTTT. Protein: CASSYTPGQGADTQYF.

The chain recombines TRBV6-5 with TRBJ1-1; D perhaps matches TRBD1 (6 bases). V was cut by 6 bases and J by 7 bases, with 15 bases left in between. This CDR3 is 13 amino acids long. The germline CDR1 and CDR2 sequences are MNHEY and SVGAGI. The DNA of the CDR3 is TGTGCCAGCAGGCTCCCTCAGGGGATTGAAGCTTTCTTT. Residues: CASRLPQGIEAFF.

This sequence joins TRBV30 and TRBJ2-7; TRBD1 or TRBD2 may be the D gene (5 bases each). Germline V lookup: CDR1 GTSNPN, CDR2 SVGIG (reference sequence). This CDR3 comprises 15 residues. The V end lost 0 bases, the J end lost 3 bases, and 15 bases lay between the germline ends. CDR3 nucleotide sequence: TGTGCCTGGAGTGTACAGGAGCGGCTCAACTACGAGCAGTACTTC. This encodes CAWSVQERLNYEQYF. Drawing the rest from reference TRBV30 and TRBJ2-7, the complete variable domain is SQTIHQWPATLVQPVGSPLSLECTVEGTSNPNLYWYRQAAGRGLQLLFYSVGIGQISSEVPQNLSASRPQDRQFILSSKKLLLSDSGFYLCAWSVQERLNYEQYFGPGTRLTVT.

The V call is TRBV9, the J call TRBJ2-7, with TRBD2 as a possible D gene (6 bases). The CDR3 sequence is 14 residues long. Trimming took 0 bases from V and 2 from J, leaving 9 bases between them. Germline V lookup: CDR1 SGDLS, CDR2 YYNGEE. CDR3 loop: CASSVGDSTYEQYF. For the CDR3, the DNA is TGTGCCAGCAGCGTAGGGGACTCGACCTACGAGCAGTACTTC.

The chain has TRBV18 and TRBJ2-7; D gene unclear. Germline CDR1 is KGHSH and CDR2 is LQKENI. Trimming cost V 0 bases and J 0 bases, with 6 bases left between them. CDR3 length: 14 amino acids. The CDR3 coding sequence is TGTGCCAGCTCACCACCCAGCACCTCCTACGAGCAGTACTTC. Protein sequence: CASSPPSTSYEQYF. Combining the CDR3 with reference TRBV18 and TRBJ2-7 gives the whole variable domain NAGVMQNPRHLVRRRGQEARLRCSPMKGHSHVYWYRQLPEEGLKFMVYLQKENIIDESGMPKERFSAEFPKEGPSILRIQQVVRGDSAAYFCASSPPSTSYEQYFGPGTRLTVT.

V and J are TRBV29-1 and TRBJ1-5, with 7 bases that match TRBD1. V shed 5 bases and J 0 bases; nucleotides not matched to a gene: 13. This CDR3 is 17 amino acids long. Germline V gene data show CDR1 as SQVTM and CDR2 as ANQGSEA. CDR3 residues: CSVWEGRGGDSNQPQHF. CDR3 nucleotides: TGCAGCGTTTGGGAGGGCAGGGGGGGAGATAGCAATCAGCCCCAGCATTTT.

This clone appeared once. This chain connects TRBV30 to TRBJ1-3; TRBD1 is a possible D gene (6 bases). V lost 2 bases and J 2 bases, leaving 10 bases between the germline ends. In germline, CDR1 is GTSNPN, CDR2 SVGIG (reference sequence). The length of the CDR3 is 14 residues. This CDR3 is CAWSLGGPGNTIYF. The DNA for the CDR3 is TGTGCCTGGAGTCTTGGGGGGCCTGGAAACACCATATATTTT.

A single count supports this clone. CDR3 sequence: CASSLGTSGRASTDTQYF. The CDR3 nucleotides read TGTGCCAGCAGCTTAGGGACTAGCGGGAGGGCTAGCACAGATACGCAGTATTTT. This chain joins TRBV11-2 and TRBJ2-3; 15 nucleotides match TRBD2. J gave up 0 bases and V 1 base, and 2 bases lay outside the gene matches. CDR3 length: 18 residues. Germline V gene sequence: CDR1 SGHAT, CDR2 FQNNGV.

This rearrangement joins TRBV28 to TRBJ1-1, with 8 nucleotides matching TRBD1. The V gene's germline CDR1 is MDHEN and CDR2 SYDVKM. This CDR3 comprises 15 residues. The ends lost 5 bases at V and 0 bases at J; junction bases unmatched: 5. Written as DNA, the CDR3 is TGTGCCAGCAGTCTAGGGACAGGACTGAACACTGAAGCTTTCTTT. Its translation is CASSLGTGLNTEAFF.

The chain uses TRBV4-3 and TRBJ1-4; D call uncertain. This CDR3 has 15 residues. The V gene lost 1 base and the J gene lost 4 bases, with 10 bases spanning the gap. Germline V lookup: CDR1 LGHNA, CDR2 YSLEER. CDR3: CASSQASDFNEKLFF. The DNA for the CDR3 is TGCGCCAGCAGCCAAGCCTCAGATTTTAATGAAAAACTGTTTTTT.

V is TRBV10-3 and J is TRBJ2-7, with a weak D call TRBD2 (7 bases). V lost 6 bases to trimming and J lost 3 bases, with 18 bases between them. CDR3 length equals 15 residues. From germline, CDR1 is ENHRY and CDR2 SYGVKD. The CDR3 here is CAISREDRWVYEQYF. The DNA for the CDR3 is TGTGCCATCAGCCGGGAGGACAGATGGGTCTACGAGCAGTACTTC.

The chain has TRBV30 and TRBJ2-3; 7 bases are a match to TRBD2. The CDR3 has 15 residues. Germline values: CDR1 GTSNPN, CDR2 SVGIG (reference sequence). V was pared by 0 bases and J by 1 base, with 4 bases of the junction left unmatched. DNA of the CDR3: TGTGCCTGGAGTGTACTAACTAGCGGCACAGATACGCAGTATTTT. Protein: CAWSVLTSGTDTQYF.